These 26 T cell receptor beta chains came from one sample sequenced in a study of blood T cell repertoires in COVID-19. The table came from immunoSEQ multiplex PCR; TCRdb's copy has only in-frame clones and leaves some out. The data contain over 150,000 clones, 82% of them singletons. The sequenced sample was peripheral blood. The receptors were gathered from a human donor with acute or convalescent COVID-19. The donor label of this sample is uncertain.

The J gene is TRBJ2-4, the V gene TRBV30, with a possible D match to TRBD1 (5 bases). In germline, CDR1 is GTSNPN, CDR2 SVGIG (reference sequence). V was cut by 1 base and J by 6 bases, with 16 bases left in between. The CDR3 runs 15 residues. DNA of the CDR3: TGTGCCTGGAGTGCTAGGGGAACAAGACCAAACATTCAGTACTTC. Translated, it gives CAWSARGTRPNIQYF.

This chain connects TRBV2 to TRBJ1-1; D gene ambiguous. This CDR3 contains 14 residues. V was shortened by 2 bases and J by 1 base, with 8 bases between the two germline ends. Germline CDR1 is SNHLY and CDR2 is FYNNEI. CDR3 sequence: CASSETPGNTEAFF. The CDR3 DNA reads TGTGCCAGCAGTGAAACACCGGGGAACACTGAAGCTTTCTTT.

The V call is TRBV19, the J call TRBJ1-1; 8 nucleotides align to TRBD1. There are 13 residues in the CDR3. Trimming at V came to 6 bases and at J to 5 bases, leaving 5 bases not matched to a gene. CDR1 is LNHDA, CDR2 SQIVND, per germline (reference sequence). The CDR3 region is CASSWTGTTEAFF. CDR3 DNA sequence: TGTGCCAGTAGCTGGACAGGGACAACTGAAGCTTTCTTT.

The chain carries TRBV19 and TRBJ1-5; maybe TRBD1 (6 bases). Between the trimmed V and J ends, which lost 6 bases and 2 bases, there was a span of 26 bases. The CDR3 totals 19 residues. Germline V CDR1 and CDR2: LNHDA, SQIVND (reference sequence). The CDR3 DNA reads as TGTGCCAGTAGCCCTAGGACCCCCGGCTACAGGGTTGGCAATCAGCCCCAGCATTTT. This codes for CASSPRTPGYRVGNQPQHF.

The V call is TRBV19, the J call TRBJ1-1; tentative D call: TRBD1 (6 bases). Trimming removed 6 bases at V and 6 bases at J, with 29 bases between. The length of the CDR3 is 18 residues. Looked up from germline, CDR1 is LNHDA and CDR2 is SQIVND (reference sequence). The CDR3: CASSPKRQVFAPYAEAFF. The CDR3, as DNA: TGTGCCAGTAGCCCAAAAAGACAGGTCTTCGCCCCCTACGCTGAAGCTTTCTTT. Full variable domain (remainder filled in from reference TRBV19 and TRBJ1-1): DGGITQSPKYLFRKEGQNVTLSCEQNLNHDAMYWYRQDPGQGLRLIYYSQIVNDFQKGDIAEGYSVSREKKESFPLTVTSAQKNPTAFYLCASSPKRQVFAPYAEAFFGQGTRLTVV.

This sequence joins TRBV28 and TRBJ1-6; 7 positions agree with TRBD1. The CDR3 runs to 16 residues. Germline V gene data show CDR1 as MDHEN and CDR2 as SYDVKM. The trim removed 6 bases at V and 5 bases at J, leaving 10 bases unmatched. The CDR3 nucleotides read TGTGCCAGCAGAAACGGGGGACAGCCTGATAATTCACCCCTCCACTTT. The encoded protein is CASRNGGQPDNSPLHF. Complete variable domain (other parts from reference TRBV28 and TRBJ1-6): DVKVTQSSRYLVKRTGEKVFLECVQDMDHENMFWYRQDPGLGLRLIYFSYDVKMKEKGDIPEGYSVSREKKERFSLILESASTNQTSMYLCASRNGGQPDNSPLHFGNGTRLTVT.

V is TRBV21-1 and J is TRBJ1-2. TRBV21-1 is designated a pseudogene. The CDR3 extends over 19 amino acids. CDR3 DNA sequence: TGTGCCAGCAGCCGAAAGTGGTCTTATCAGGGAGGAGAGGACTATGGCTACACCTTC. Translation: CASSRKWSYQGGEDYGYTF.

The V gene is TRBV5-1, the J gene TRBJ2-5, with TRBD1 identical over 12 bases. The germline CDR1 and CDR2 sequences are SGHRS and YFSETQ. This CDR3 comprises 17 residues. Trimming cost V 1 base and J 1 base; bases outside gene matches: 5. CDR3 in DNA: TGCGCCAGCAGCTTGACCGGGACAGGGGGCGCCCAAGAGACCCAGTACTTC. Translating gives CASSLTGTGGAQETQYF. Variable domain in full (rest from reference TRBV5-1 and TRBJ2-5): KAGVTQTPRYLIKTRGQQVTLSCSPISGHRSVSWYQQTPGQGLQFLFEYFSETQRNKGNFPGRFSGRQFSNSRSEMNVSTLELGDSALYLCASSLTGTGGAQETQYFGPGTRLLVL.

The chain employs TRBV2 and TRBJ2-7; TRBD2 matches at 13 bases. J was trimmed by 2 bases and V by 9 bases; bases with no gene match: 7. The CDR3 runs 15 residues. Germline V CDR1 and CDR2: SNHLY, FYNNEI. The CDR3 bases are TGTGCCAGTGGGACTAGCGGGACCCGGACCTACGAGCAGTACTTC. Protein product: CASGTSGTRTYEQYF.

This clone was recorded a few times. This chain connects TRBV19 to TRBJ1-1; no reliable D call. Trimming removed 3 bases at V and 8 bases at J, with 16 bases between. The CDR3 loop spans 14 amino acids. CDR1 and CDR2 (germline): LNHDA, SQIVND (reference sequence). CDR3 loop: CASSIRGQSTEAFF. CDR3 DNA: TGTGCCAGTAGTATTCGAGGGCAGAGTACAGAAGCTTTCTTT.

This rearrangement joins TRBV6-5 to TRBJ2-1, with 7 bases aligning to TRBD2. V shed 8 bases and J 4 bases; nucleotides not matched to a gene: 11. The CDR3 loop spans 15 amino acids. Germline loops: CDR1 MNHEY, CDR2 SVGAGI. This chain's CDR3 is CASGTGLAAYNEQFF. The CDR3 DNA reads TGTGCCAGCGGGACGGGGCTAGCGGCTTACAATGAGCAGTTCTTC.

The genes are TRBV11-3 and TRBJ2-1; 14 bases line up with TRBD2. The CDR3 consists of 15 residues. Germline V gives CDR1 SGHNT, CDR2 YENEEA. Trimming cost V 5 bases and J 9 bases; bases outside gene matches: 6. CDR3 bases: TGTGCCAGCAGCCCTCGGACTAGCGGGAGGATTGAGCAGTTCTTC. It yields the protein CASSPRTSGRIEQFF.

The rearrangement links TRBV3-1 (or the pseudogene TRBV3-2) to TRBJ1-4, with a possible D match to TRBD1 (6 bases). The CDR3 spans 14 residues. The V end was cut by 1 base, the J end by 7 bases, with 10 bases between. CDR1 and CDR2 from the germline V gene are LGHDT and YNNKEL (reference sequence). CDR3 amino acids: CASSQGGGGEKLFF. DNA for the CDR3: TGTGCCAGCAGCCAAGGAGGGGGTGGTGAAAAACTGTTTTTT.

The chain couples TRBV7-2 to TRBJ1-3; TRBD1 agrees at 7 bases. V was clipped by 0 bases and J by 4 bases; unmatched bases: 0. Germline V gives CDR1 SGHTA, CDR2 FQGNSA. This CDR3 spans 14 amino acids. CDR3 sequence reads: CASSLAGGGNTIYF. The CDR3, as DNA: TGTGCCAGCAGCTTAGCAGGGGGCGGAAACACCATATATTTT.

The chain combines TRBV29-1 with TRBJ1-2, with a weak D call TRBD1 (6 bases). Germline assignment: CDR1 SQVTM and CDR2 ANQGSEA. Deletions cut 2 bases from V and 7 bases from J, with 11 bases between. CDR3 length equals 12 residues. Here the CDR3 reads CSVERGAGGYTF. In DNA, the CDR3 is TGCAGCGTTGAACGGGGGGCTGGTGGCTACACCTTC.

The chain carries TRBV7-2 and TRBJ2-1; 8 bases line up with TRBD1. Germline CDR1 and CDR2: SGHTA and FQGNSA. V trimming: 0 bases; J trimming: 7 bases; junction bases outside the gene matches: 8. CDR3 length: 16 residues. CDR3 coding DNA: TGTGCCAGCAGCTTAGCCCGGACAGGGAAGGGGAATGAGCAGTTCTTC. Translating it yields CASSLARTGKGNEQFF.

The V gene is TRBV7-2, the J gene TRBJ2-5, with TRBD2 matching 9 bases. CDR1 and CDR2 (germline): SGHTA, FQGNSA. The CDR3 has 14 amino acids. V lost 1 base and J lost 5; bases outside the gene matches: 2. In nucleotides, the CDR3 is TGTGCCAGCAGCTTAGATGGACTAGCGGAGACCCAGTACTTC. It translates to CASSLDGLAETQYF.

A few counts support this clone. The V call is TRBV29-1, the J call TRBJ2-3; possibly TRBD1 for D (5 bases). With 3 bases removed from V and 1 base from J, the gap between germline ends came to 5 bases. The V gene's germline CDR1 is SQVTM and CDR2 ANQGSEA. This CDR3 is built from 12 residues. CDR3 nucleotides: TGCAGCGTTGACAGGGGCACAGATACGCAGTATTTT. This gives the protein CSVDRGTDTQYF.

The chain has TRBV5-8 and TRBJ2-3, with a weak D call TRBD1 (6 bases). Germline loops: CDR1 SGHTS, CDR2 YDEGEE. Trimming cost V 4 bases and J 1 base, with 10 bases left between them. The CDR3 runs to 14 residues. The CDR3 is CASSRRTGTDTQYF. CDR3 nucleotides: TGTGCCAGCAGCCGGAGGACAGGCACAGATACGCAGTATTTT. The full variable domain, completed using reference TRBV5-8 and TRBJ2-3, is EAGVTQSPTHLIKTRGQQATLRCSPISGHTSVYWYQQALGLGLQFLLWYDEGEERNRGNFPPRFSGRQFPNYSSELNVNALELEDSALYLCASSRRTGTDTQYFGPGTRLTVL.

This clone was seen just once. The genes are TRBV21-1 and TRBJ1-2. TRBV21-1 is noted as a pseudogene. The CDR3 totals 12 residues. The CDR3 DNA sequence: TGTGCCAGCAGCCAGTCCGGGTGTGGCTACACCTTC. Amino acids: CASSQSGCGYTF.

The chain joins TRBV9 to TRBJ2-7; TRBD1 might be the D (6 bases). CDR1 and CDR2 (germline): SGDLS, YYNGEE. V dropped 4 bases and J dropped 4 bases, with 12 bases sitting between them. The CDR3 consists of 13 residues. CDR3 residues: CASSPPGVYEQYF. CDR3 coding DNA: TGTGCCAGCAGCCCCCCAGGGGTTTACGAGCAGTACTTC.

The CDR3: CAWRGGTAETQYF. In nucleotides, the CDR3 is TGTGCCTGGAGGGGGGGAACAGCGGAGACCCAGTACTTC. The chain combines TRBV30 with TRBJ2-5; a possible D gene is TRBD2 (6 bases). Trimming shortened V by 3 bases and J by 5 bases, and 13 bases separated the two germline ends. The CDR3 has 13 residues. CDR1 is GTSNPN and CDR2 is SVGIG in the germline V gene (reference sequence).

This CDR3 is CASSLVDRGRYSPLHF. CDR3 bases: TGTGCCAGCAGTTTAGTGGACAGGGGTCGATATTCACCCCTCCACTTT. The chain combines TRBV28 with TRBJ1-6; 9 bases line up with TRBD1. The ends lost 2 bases at V and 8 bases at J; junction bases unmatched: 7. This CDR3 region has 16 residues. Germline CDR1 and CDR2: MDHEN and SYDVKM.

This chain connects TRBV5-1 to TRBJ1-1; the D gene is possibly TRBD1 (6 bases). The CDR3 consists of 15 residues. The germline CDR1 and CDR2 sequences are SGHRS and YFSETQ. V was pared by 6 bases and J by 1 base, with 16 bases between. The DNA for the CDR3 is TGCGCCAGCAAAGGGCAGGGGTTGTGGAACACTGAAGCTTTCTTT. It specifies CASKGQGLWNTEAFF.

This clone was observed a handful of times. This chain joins TRBV7-6 and TRBJ1-2; maybe TRBD1 (5 bases). CDR3 size: 13 residues. Germline lookup yields CDR1 SGHVS and CDR2 FNYEAQ. V lost 1 base to trimming and J lost 6 bases, with 9 bases between them. The CDR3 DNA reads as TGTGCCAGCAGCTTAGTTTCAGGGCATGGCTACACCTTC. Its translation: CASSLVSGHGYTF.

The chain has TRBV9 and TRBJ2-7; TRBD1 matches 7 bases. The CDR3 consists of 15 residues. J gave up 0 bases and V 3 bases, and 6 bases lay outside the gene matches. Germline-derived CDR1 and CDR2 are SGDLS and YYNGEE. This CDR3 reads CASSEGTANSYEQYF. The CDR3 DNA reads TGTGCCAGCAGCGAGGGGACAGCCAACTCCTACGAGCAGTACTTC.